These 9 T cell receptor beta chains were sequenced from one sample in a study of blood T cell repertoires in COVID-19 (dated by TCRdb to 2018 to 2020). The library was prepared using the immunoSEQ multiplex PCR assay. As stored in TCRdb, this immuneACCESS dataset retains in-frame rearrangements with V and J assigned. A fraction of the clones does not appear; measured against another copy, unresolved V genes explain less than half of the discrepancy, and the remainder lacks a known reason. The sample table holds 98,000 or so clones, of which less than 85% were seen once. Of the sample, 1.8% falls within the top ten clones. The specimen was peripheral blood. All receptors derive from a middle-aged woman with acute or convalescent COVID-19.

V gene TRBV9 combines with J gene TRBJ1-3; 9 bases line up with TRBD1. The CDR3 contains 13 residues. Trimming cost V 3 bases and J 7 bases; bases outside gene matches: 2. From germline, CDR1 is SGDLS and CDR2 YYNGEE. The CDR3: CASSADRGNTIYF. CDR3 DNA: TGTGCCAGCAGCGCGGACAGGGGCAACACCATATATTTT.

The chain links TRBV20-1 to TRBJ2-5, with unresolved D. V was pared by 6 bases and J by 0 bases, with 11 bases between. CDR1 is DFQATT, CDR2 SNEGSKA, per germline (reference sequence). CDR3 length: 13 residues. In DNA, the CDR3 is TGCAGTGCCAGTAGCATCTACCAAGAGACCCAGTACTTC. Translated: CSASSIYQETQYF.

J is TRBJ1-4 and V is TRBV9; D unresolved. Trimming took off 0 bases at V and 1 base at J, with 7 bases between the two ends. CDR1 and CDR2 from the germline V gene are SGDLS and YYNGEE. The CDR3 contains 15 residues. CDR3 DNA sequence: TGTGCCAGCAGCGTAGCAGCGGGAACTAATGAAAAACTGTTTTTT. As protein: CASSVAAGTNEKLFF.

The chain joins TRBV6-6 to TRBJ2-7; 9 bases align to TRBD1. The CDR3 is 15 residues long. With V trimmed by 5 bases and J by 0 bases, 5 bases remained unmatched. In germline, CDR1 is MNHNY, CDR2 SVGAGI (reference sequence). The CDR3 loop reads CASSITGGSSYEQYF. As DNA, the CDR3 is TGTGCCAGCAGTATAACAGGGGGCAGCTCCTACGAGCAGTACTTC.

The chain uses TRBV6-6 and TRBJ2-2; D remains unclear. CDR1 MNHNY and CDR2 SVGAGI come from the germline V gene (reference sequence). V gave up 5 bases and J gave up 1 base, with 8 bases separating them. CDR3 length equals 14 residues. Here the CDR3 reads CASSPDLNTGELFF. Written as DNA, the CDR3 is TGTGCCAGCAGTCCCGACTTGAACACCGGGGAGCTGTTTTTT.

This rearrangement joins TRBV7-2 to TRBJ1-6; D gene unclear. Trimming cost V 2 bases and J 0 bases, with 17 bases left between them. The CDR3 is 19 amino acids. CDR1 is SGHTA, CDR2 FQGNSA, per germline. CDR3 sequence: CASSLKPPISSSYNSPLHF. In DNA form, the CDR3 reads TGTGCCAGCAGCTTAAAGCCCCCCATTTCAAGCTCCTATAATTCACCCCTCCACTTT.

The rearrangement uses TRBV30 and TRBJ1-4; possibly TRBD1 for D (6 bases). Germline values: CDR1 GTSNPN, CDR2 SVGIG (reference sequence). This CDR3 region has 12 residues. Deletions cut 3 bases from V and 7 bases from J, with 9 bases between. The CDR3 here is CAWRGTTEKLFF. CDR3 nucleotide sequence: TGTGCCTGGAGAGGGACAACTGAAAAACTGTTTTTT.

V usage is TRBV7-9 and J usage is TRBJ1-3, with TRBD1 matching 8 bases. This CDR3 has 14 residues. Germline CDR1 is SEHNR and CDR2 is FQNEAQ (reference sequence). V dropped 4 bases and J dropped 4; count of bases not matched to a gene: 3. The CDR3 bases are TGTGCCAGCAGCTCCCGGGACAGGGGAAACACCATATATTTT. Amino acid sequence: CASSSRDRGNTIYF.

This chain connects TRBV21-1 to TRBJ1-6; TRBD1 was called by the table and not checked on the DNA. TRBV21-1 is tagged as a pseudogene. The CDR3 consists of 19 residues. The chain's CDR3 is CASSKRHVGDRLGRSPLHF. The CDR3, as DNA: TGTGCCAGCAGCAAAAGGCATGTCGGTGACAGGTTAGGTCGTTCACCCCTCCACTTT.